Many counts were recorded for the clone carrying this T cell receptor beta chain. Its specificity is unknown. This specimen comes from a study of neurological immune-mediated disorders. The study, taken as a whole, reports: While HTLV-1-associated myelopathy showed the greatest TCR clonal expansion, multiple sclerosis showed the least, falling below healthy controls.

The team produced cDNA through 5'RACE using 10-nucleotide random UMIs. Every sequencing run generated over 160 million TCR-beta sequences from 15-18 subjects. Via MiXCR, TCRdb re-called the 5' RACE reads, giving one row per CDR3 protein. The table lists 15,000 to 20,000 distinct CDR3 sequences, roughly 14% of them singletons, with roughly 13% in the top ten. Germline V gives CDR1 SGHTA, CDR2 FQGNSA. J lost 4 bases, V lost 4 bases, and 7 bases had no gene match. This CDR3 has 14 residues. V gene TRBV7-2 combines with J gene TRBJ2-7; TRBD1 matches 7 bases. The sequencing input was PBMCs. The clonotype originates from a man aged 55 to 70 with HTLV-1-associated myelopathy (HAM/TSP). The CDR3 DNA follows: TGTGCCAGCAGCTCCTCAGGGGGTGCGTACGAGCAGTACTTC. Translated: CASSSSGGAYEQYF. The whole variable domain, remainder taken from reference TRBV7-2 and TRBJ2-7, is GAGVSQSPSNKVTEKGKDVELRCDPISGHTALYWYRQSLGQGLEFLIYFQGNSAPDKSGLPSDRFSAERTGGSVSTLTIQRTQQEDSAVYLCASSSSGGAYEQYFGPGTRLTVT.